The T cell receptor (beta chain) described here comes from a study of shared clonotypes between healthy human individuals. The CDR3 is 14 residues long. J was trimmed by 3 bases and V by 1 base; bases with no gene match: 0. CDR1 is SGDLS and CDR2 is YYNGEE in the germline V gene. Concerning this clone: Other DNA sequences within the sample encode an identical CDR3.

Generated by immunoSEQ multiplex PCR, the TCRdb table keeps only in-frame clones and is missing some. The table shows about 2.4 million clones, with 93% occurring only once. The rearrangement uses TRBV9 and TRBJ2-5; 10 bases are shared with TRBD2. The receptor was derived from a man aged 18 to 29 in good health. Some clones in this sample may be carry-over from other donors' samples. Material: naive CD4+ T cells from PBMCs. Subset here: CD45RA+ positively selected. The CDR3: CASSVSGGEETQYF. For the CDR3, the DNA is TGTGCCAGCAGCGTAAGCGGGGGGGAAGAGACCCAGTACTTC.